This TCR beta chain was obtained from a study of cytomegalovirus exposure and HLA in healthy donors. General observations from the study: Later examination showed HLA-associated TCR beta chains had greater clonal expansion than equally common others.

The CDR3 consists of 14 residues. The germline V and J ends were trimmed by 7 bases and 4 bases, with 16 bases remaining between them. Germline V CDR1 and CDR2: MNHNY, SVGAGI (reference sequence). The PCR had 60 Vbeta and 13 Jbeta primers. Libraries were prepared by immunoSEQ multiplex PCR; TCRdb keeps only in-frame clonotypes and omits some of them. The sample holds roughly 160,000 clones, around four fifths seen once. As concerns this clone: Antigen: not known.

The chain links TRBV6-6 to TRBJ2-5, with D tentatively TRBD2 (7 bases). Input material: PBMCs. This clonotype was sampled from a woman aged 50 to 65 in good health and CMV-seropositive. CDR3 in DNA: TGTGCCAGCATGTGGGGGGGCGGAAGAGAGACCCAGTACTTC. Translating gives CASMWGGGRETQYF.